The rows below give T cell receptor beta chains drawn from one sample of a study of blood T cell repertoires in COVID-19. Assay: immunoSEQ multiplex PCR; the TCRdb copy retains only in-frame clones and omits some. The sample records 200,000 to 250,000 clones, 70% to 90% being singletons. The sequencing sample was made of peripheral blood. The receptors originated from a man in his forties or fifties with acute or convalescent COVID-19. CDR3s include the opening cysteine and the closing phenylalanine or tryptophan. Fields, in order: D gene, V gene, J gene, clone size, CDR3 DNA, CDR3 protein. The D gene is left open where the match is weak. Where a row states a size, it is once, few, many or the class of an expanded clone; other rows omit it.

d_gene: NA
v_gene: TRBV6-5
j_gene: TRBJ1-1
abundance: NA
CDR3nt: TGTGCCAGCAGTTACTCAAGCCTTGAAATAACTGAAGCTTTCTTT
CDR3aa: CASSYSSLEITEAFF

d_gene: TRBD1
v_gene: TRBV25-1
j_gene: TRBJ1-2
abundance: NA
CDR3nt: TGTGCCAGCAGTGGCACAGGGGGTCTTGGCTACACCTTC
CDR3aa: CASSGTGGLGYTF

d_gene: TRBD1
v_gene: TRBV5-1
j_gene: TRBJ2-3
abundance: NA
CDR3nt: TGCGCCAGCAGCCCCGGGACAGGCCCTCGTTTCACAGATACGCAGTATTTT
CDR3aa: CASSPGTGPRFTDTQYF

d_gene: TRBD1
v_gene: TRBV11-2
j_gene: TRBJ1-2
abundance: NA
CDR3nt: TGTGCCAGCAGCCTCTCTGGACAGGGGAGATATGGCTACACCTTC
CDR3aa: CASSLSGQGRYGYTF

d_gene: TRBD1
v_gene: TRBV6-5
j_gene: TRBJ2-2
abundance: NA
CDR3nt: TGTGCCAGCCCTACGACAGGGATCAACACCGGGGAGCTGTTTTTT
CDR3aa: CASPTTGINTGELFF

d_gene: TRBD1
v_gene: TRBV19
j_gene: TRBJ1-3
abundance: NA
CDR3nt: TGTGCCAGTAAAAAGGGACAGGGATCTGGAAACACCATATATTTT
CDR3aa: CASKKGQGSGNTIYF

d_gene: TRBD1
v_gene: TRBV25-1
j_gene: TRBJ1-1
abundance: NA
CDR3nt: TGTGCCAGCAGTGAGAAGAGGGGCCTGGGACAGGGGAACACTGAAGCTTTCTTT
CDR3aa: CASSEKRGLGQGNTEAFF

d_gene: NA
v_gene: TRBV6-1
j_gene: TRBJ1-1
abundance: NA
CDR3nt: TGTGCCAGCAGTGAAGGCGGGGGACGGCCTAGGGCTGAAGCTTTCTTT
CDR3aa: CASSEGGGRPRAEAFF

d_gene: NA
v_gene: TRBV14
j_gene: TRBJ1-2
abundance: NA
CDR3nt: TGTGCCAGCAGCCTACACTCAGGGCTTGGCTACACCTTC
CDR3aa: CASSLHSGLGYTF

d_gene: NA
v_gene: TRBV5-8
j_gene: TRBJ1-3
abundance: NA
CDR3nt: TGTGCCAGCAGCTTCCGTAGTGGAAACACCATATATTTT
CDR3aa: CASSFRSGNTIYF

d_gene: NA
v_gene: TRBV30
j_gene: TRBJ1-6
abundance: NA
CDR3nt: TGTGCCTGGAGTGAGCAGGCAGGGTCACCCCTCCACTTT
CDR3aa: CAWSEQAGSPLHF

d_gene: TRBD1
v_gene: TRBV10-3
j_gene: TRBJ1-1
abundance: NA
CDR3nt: TGTGCCATCAGGGGGACAGGGGGCCCCAACACTGAAGCTTTCTTT
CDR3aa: CAIRGTGGPNTEAFF

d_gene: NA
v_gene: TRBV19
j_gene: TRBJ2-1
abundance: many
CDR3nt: TGTGCCAGTAGTACCCTACCTCAGGGGACCGGGGAAGCATATGAGCAGTTCTTC
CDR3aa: CASSTLPQGTGEAYEQFF

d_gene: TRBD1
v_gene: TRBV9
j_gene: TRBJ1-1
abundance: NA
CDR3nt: TGTGCCAGCAGCGTAGCCCCGGGACAGGGGGGCGGCATGAACACTGAAGCTTTCTTT
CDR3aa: CASSVAPGQGGGMNTEAFF

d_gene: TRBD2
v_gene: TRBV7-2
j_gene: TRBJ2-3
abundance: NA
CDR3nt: TGTGCCAGCAGCTTAGCCGTGGCGGGAGCCGCCACAGATACGCAGTATTTT
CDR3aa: CASSLAVAGAATDTQYF

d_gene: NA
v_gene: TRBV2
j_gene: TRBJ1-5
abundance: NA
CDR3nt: TGTGCCAGCAGAGGATATACAGGTTATAGCAATCAGCCCCAGCATTTT
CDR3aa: CASRGYTGYSNQPQHF

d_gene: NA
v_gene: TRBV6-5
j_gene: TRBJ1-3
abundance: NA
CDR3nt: TGTGCCAGCAGTTACTCCCCAGGGTCGGCTGGAAACACCATATATTTT
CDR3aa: CASSYSPGSAGNTIYF

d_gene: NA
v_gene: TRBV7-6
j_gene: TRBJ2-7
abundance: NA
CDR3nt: TGTGCCAGCAGCTTAGGGGCAGGGGCTTCCTACGAGCAGTACTTC
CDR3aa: CASSLGAGASYEQYF

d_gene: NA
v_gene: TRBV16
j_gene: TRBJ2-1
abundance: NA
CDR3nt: TGTGCCAGCAGCCCTAGCAGAAACAATGAGCAGTTCTTC
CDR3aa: CASSPSRNNEQFF

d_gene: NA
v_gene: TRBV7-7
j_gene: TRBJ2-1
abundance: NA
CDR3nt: TGTGCCAGCAGCCCTGGACACGATTACAATGAGCAGTTCTTC
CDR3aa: CASSPGHDYNEQFF

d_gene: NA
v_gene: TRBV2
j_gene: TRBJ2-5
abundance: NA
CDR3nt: TGTGCCAGCAGTGATTTCCAGGTTTCCGAGACCCAGTACTTC
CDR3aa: CASSDFQVSETQYF

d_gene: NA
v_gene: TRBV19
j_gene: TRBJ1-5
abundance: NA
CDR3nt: TGTGCCAGTAAAACAGTTGATCAGCCCCAGCATTTT
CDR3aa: CASKTVDQPQHF

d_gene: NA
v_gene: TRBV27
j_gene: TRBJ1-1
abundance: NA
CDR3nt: TGTGCCAGCAGTTTACCTACAGGGACGGGGAACACTGAAGCTTTCTTT
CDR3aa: CASSLPTGTGNTEAFF

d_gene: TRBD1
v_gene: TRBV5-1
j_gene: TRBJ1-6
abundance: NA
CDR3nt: TGCGCCAGCAGCACCCGGACAGGAGGCTCCTATAATTCACCCCTCCACTTT
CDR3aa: CASSTRTGGSYNSPLHF

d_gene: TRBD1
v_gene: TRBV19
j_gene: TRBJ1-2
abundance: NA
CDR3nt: TGTGCCAGCAACGACAGGGGCATAGCTAACTATGGCTACACCTTC
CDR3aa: CASNDRGIANYGYTF

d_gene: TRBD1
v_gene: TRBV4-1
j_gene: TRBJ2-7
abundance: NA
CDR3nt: TGCGCCAGCGCCCCTGGACAGGGGTTTATAAACGAGCAGTACTTC
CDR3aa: CASAPGQGFINEQYF